The clone carrying this TCR beta chain was counted between two and nine times. Other nucleotide sequences from this sample produce the same CDR3. Seattle patients were enrolled during active infection and followed longitudinally. The data derive from a study of blood T cell repertoires in COVID-19. Study context: Acute and convalescent COVID-19 specimens originated in the United States, Italy and Spain. Sources were T cells, B-cell-depleted T cells, or PBMCs; the material itself was cDNA or gDNA.

Methods used by the authors: Quantification of nucleated cells was approximated via reference gene primer amplification. Libraries were prepared by immunoSEQ multiplex PCR; TCRdb keeps only in-frame clonotypes and omits some of them. That table supplies the V and J calls and clone size; D and trimming were determined from the DNA. The sample holds about 160,000 clones, roughly 84% seen once. The CDR3 loop spans 14 amino acids. CDR1 is SGDLS, CDR2 YYNGEE, per germline. Germline trimming cut 3 bases from V and 3 bases from J; bases unmatched to any gene: 2. Sequencing input: peripheral blood. V and J are TRBV9 and TRBJ2-7; 11 positions match TRBD1. The receptor was derived from a woman between 45 and 60 years old with COVID-19, enrolled during active disease. Written as DNA, the CDR3 is TGTGCCAGCAGCGCCGGGACAGGGGGCTACGAGCAGTACTTC. This translates into CASSAGTGGYEQYF. The entire variable domain, with the rest obtained from reference TRBV9 and TRBJ2-7, is as follows: DSGVTQTPKHLITATGQRVTLRCSPRSGDLSVYWYQQSLDQGLQFLIQYYNGEERAKGNILERFSAQQFPDLHSELNLSSLELGDSALYFCASSAGTGGYEQYFGPGTRLTVT.